The 21 T cell receptor beta chains given below trace back to one sample, sequenced in a study of cytomegalovirus exposure and HLA in healthy donors. Primers included in the PCR were 60 Vbeta and 13 Jbeta primers. The repertoire was sequenced with immunoSEQ multiplex PCR; TCRdb's copy has only in-frame clones and lacks some. The profile shows tens of thousands of clones, 85% of them singletons. The specimen sequenced was PBMCs. Source of these receptors: a female donor in good health and CMV-seronegative.

The V gene is TRBV18, the J gene TRBJ2-2, with 9 bases matching TRBD2. V was pared by 3 bases and J by 6 bases, with 11 bases of the junction left unmatched. Germline V gene sequence: CDR1 KGHSH, CDR2 LQKENI. This CDR3 contains 17 residues. The CDR3: CASSPREVAGEPGELFF. The CDR3 DNA reads TGTGCCAGCTCACCCAGGGAGGTAGCGGGAGAGCCCGGGGAGCTGTTTTTT. Using reference TRBV18 and TRBJ2-2 for the parts outside the CDR3, the full variable domain is NAGVMQNPRHLVRRRGQEARLRCSPMKGHSHVYWYRQLPEEGLKFMVYLQKENIIDESGMPKERFSAEFPKEGPSILRIQQVVRGDSAAYFCASSPREVAGEPGELFFGEGSRLTVL.

This chain uses TRBV27 with TRBJ2-1, with 9 bases fitting TRBD1. Germline V gene sequence: CDR1 MNHEY, CDR2 SMNVEV (reference sequence). V lost 1 base to trimming and J lost 5 bases; unmatched junction nucleotides: 0. The CDR3 loop spans 14 amino acids. DNA for the CDR3: TGTGCCAGCAGTTTATGGACAGGGGACAATGAGCAGTTCTTC. As protein: CASSLWTGDNEQFF.

The V call is TRBV18, the J call TRBJ2-7; possibly TRBD1 for D (5 bases). This CDR3 has 16 residues. Per germline, CDR1 KGHSH and CDR2 LQKENI. Trimming left V 5 bases short and J 2 bases short, with 19 bases between. The CDR3 DNA is TGTGCCAGCTCATACCAAGGGGTCAAGGGGCCCTACGAGCAGTACTTC. Amino acid sequence: CASSYQGVKGPYEQYF.

About this clone: It is unclear where the CDR3 begins or ends on the DNA, so no DNA is shown, and the CDR3 is as TCRdb lists it. This chain links TRBV21-1 with TRBJ1-6; the D segment call TRBD1 is taken from the table without a DNA check. TRBV21-1 is recorded as a pseudogene. The CDR3 length equals 16 residues, ends included. CDR3 residues: CASSIEFGTGIPPLHF.

The rearrangement links TRBV9 to TRBJ2-5; 8 nucleotides agree with TRBD2. The CDR3 runs 17 residues. V trimming: 4 bases; J trimming: 5 bases; junction bases outside the gene matches: 16. CDR1 SGDLS and CDR2 YYNGEE come from the germline V gene. In DNA form, the CDR3 reads TGTGCCAGCAGCTTCCTTCCCACTAGCGGTGGGGGGGAGACCCAGTACTTC. This gives the protein CASSFLPTSGGGETQYF.

This chain links TRBV7-9 with TRBJ2-6; D unclear. This CDR3 has 17 amino acids. Trimming took off 6 bases at V and 0 bases at J, with 15 bases between the two ends. Germline CDR1 SEHNR, CDR2 FQNEAQ (reference sequence). The CDR3 DNA reads TGTGCCAGCAGACCACCCCCCCGGTTCTCTGGGGCCAACGTCCTGACTTTC. This codes for CASRPPPRFSGANVLTF.

J is TRBJ1-4 and V is TRBV7-9; the D is unclear. Trimming removed 7 bases at V and 3 bases at J, with 12 bases between. Germline V CDR1 and CDR2: SEHNR, FQNEAQ (reference sequence). The CDR3 is made up of 14 amino acids. In DNA form, the CDR3 reads TGTGCCAGCAACTCTCAAGGAGCTAATGAAAAACTGTTTTTT. Amino acid sequence: CASNSQGANEKLFF.

The chain recombines TRBV9 with TRBJ2-7; 7 bases align to TRBD1. Looked up from germline, CDR1 is SGDLS and CDR2 is YYNGEE. The junction had 8 bases not matched to a gene; V was cut back by 0 bases and J by 5 bases. CDR3 length equals 15 residues. Written as DNA, the CDR3 is TGTGCCAGCAGCGTAGCTTGGGGACAGACAAACGAGCAGTACTTC. Translating gives CASSVAWGQTNEQYF.

J is TRBJ2-7 and V is TRBV18; no reliable D call. Trimming took off 1 base at V and 0 bases at J, with 10 bases between the two ends. This CDR3 has 15 residues. The germline V gene has CDR1 KGHSH and CDR2 LQKENI. The CDR3 sequence: CASSPRSEPSYEQYF. Written as DNA, the CDR3 is TGTGCCAGCTCACCACGGAGCGAGCCCTCCTACGAGCAGTACTTC.

The rearrangement joins TRBV9 to TRBJ1-2; weak D call: TRBD1 (6 bases). V gave up 3 bases and J gave up 2 bases, with 14 bases separating them. The CDR3 has 15 residues. The germline V gene encodes CDR1 SGDLS and CDR2 YYNGEE. CDR3 DNA: TGTGCCAGCAGCGGGTGGATGCAGGGGAACTATGGCTACACCTTC. This gives the protein CASSGWMQGNYGYTF.

The V gene is TRBV11-3, the J gene TRBJ2-1; TRBD2 matches 12 bases. Trimming took 3 bases from V and 2 from J; bases not matched to a gene: 5. Germline V gene data show CDR1 as SGHNT and CDR2 as YENEEA. The CDR3 is 17 amino acids. CDR3 amino acids: CASSLDGLAGTYNEQFF. The CDR3 bases are TGTGCCAGCAGCTTGGACGGACTAGCGGGAACCTACAATGAGCAGTTCTTC.

A single count supports this clone. The chain carries TRBV6-6 and TRBJ1-6; possibly TRBD1 for D (5 bases). The V gene lost 7 bases and the J gene lost 7 bases, with 11 bases spanning the gap. The CDR3 is made up of 13 amino acids. The V gene's germline CDR1 is MNHNY and CDR2 SVGAGI (reference sequence). CDR3 loop: CASNVPGNSPLHF. The CDR3 bases are TGTGCCAGCAACGTACCAGGGAATTCACCCCTCCACTTT.

This clone was detected a few times. The chain joins TRBV7-9 to TRBJ2-1; possible D gene TRBD2, 6 bases. CDR1 and CDR2 (germline): SEHNR, FQNEAQ (reference sequence). V gave up 5 bases and J gave up 5 bases, with 16 bases separating them. CDR3 length: 15 amino acids. For the CDR3, the DNA is TGTGCCAGCAGCCCCCGGGACTGGGGTAACAATGAGCAGTTCTTC. Its translation: CASSPRDWGNNEQFF.

V usage is TRBV5-1 and J usage is TRBJ2-7; possible D gene TRBD1, 5 bases. This CDR3 comprises 14 residues. V was cut by 0 bases and J by 2 bases, with 9 bases left in between. Germline V gene lookup returns CDR1 SGHRS and CDR2 YFSETQ. In DNA form, the CDR3 reads TGCGCCAGCAGCTTGGGGGGCGGAACCTACGAGCAGTACTTC. This translates into CASSLGGGTYEQYF.

The rearrangement uses TRBV27 and TRBJ2-5; a possible D gene is TRBD2 (5 bases). The end of the DNA is better explained by TRBJ2-7, so the J call may be wrong. The CDR3 consists of 14 residues. Germline CDR1 reads MNHEY; CDR2 reads SMNVEV (reference sequence). CDR3 bases: TGTGCCAGCAGTTTATCTTTCTTACTAGGCGAGCAGTACTTC. It is translated as CASSLSFLLGEQYF.

The genes are TRBV27 and TRBJ1-6; D not certain. Germline assignment: CDR1 MNHEY and CDR2 SMNVEV (reference sequence). The V end lost 3 bases, the J end lost 7 bases, and 4 bases lay between the germline ends. The CDR3 contains 12 residues. The DNA for the CDR3 is TGTGCCAGCAGTTTTATCAATTCACCCCTCCACTTT. Residues: CASSFINSPLHF.

The V call is TRBV7-2, the J call TRBJ1-3, with a weak D call TRBD1 (5 bases). Germline-derived CDR1 and CDR2 are SGHTA and FQGNSA. With 5 bases removed from V and 3 bases from J, the gap between germline ends came to 17 bases. The CDR3 has 16 residues. The CDR3 sequence is CASSLMGGGGGNTIYF. CDR3 DNA: TGTGCCAGCAGCCTAATGGGTGGGGGGGGTGGAAACACCATATATTTT.

This sequence joins TRBV7-2 and TRBJ2-3; 10 bases match TRBD2. Trimming at V came to 0 bases and at J to 6 bases, leaving 3 bases not matched to a gene. Germline CDR1 SGHTA, CDR2 FQGNSA. The CDR3 contains 15 residues. CDR3 amino acids: CASSLALAGRDTQYF. CDR3 in DNA: TGTGCCAGCAGCTTAGCACTAGCGGGAAGGGATACGCAGTATTTT.

The chain uses TRBV6-5 and TRBJ2-7; D possibly corresponds to TRBD1 (5 bases). The CDR3 length is 14 residues. Deletions cut 0 bases from V and 4 bases from J, with 10 bases between. The germline V gene has CDR1 MNHEY and CDR2 SVGAGI. CDR3 in DNA: TGTGCCAGCAGTTACTCGAAACCAGGGTACGAGCAGTACTTC. Amino acid sequence: CASSYSKPGYEQYF.

The V gene is TRBV19, the J gene TRBJ1-5, with 8 bases aligning to TRBD1. V was clipped by 7 bases and J by 1 base; unmatched bases: 9. Per the germline V gene, CDR1 is LNHDA and CDR2 is SQIVND (reference sequence). This CDR3 contains 16 residues. In DNA form, the CDR3 reads TGTGCCAGTAAGGCAGAGACAGGGGCCAGCAATCAGCCCCAGCATTTT. Its translation: CASKAETGASNQPQHF.

The chain employs TRBV14 and TRBJ2-5; TRBD2 might be the D (6 bases). Gene TRBJ2-7 matches the end of the DNA better, so the J call may be wrong. The CDR3 contains 15 residues. Germline V gives CDR1 SGHDN, CDR2 FVKESK. The CDR3 spells CASSGDSGAGYEQYF. As DNA, the CDR3 is TGTGCCAGCAGCGGCGACAGCGGAGCGGGCTACGAGCAGTACTTC.